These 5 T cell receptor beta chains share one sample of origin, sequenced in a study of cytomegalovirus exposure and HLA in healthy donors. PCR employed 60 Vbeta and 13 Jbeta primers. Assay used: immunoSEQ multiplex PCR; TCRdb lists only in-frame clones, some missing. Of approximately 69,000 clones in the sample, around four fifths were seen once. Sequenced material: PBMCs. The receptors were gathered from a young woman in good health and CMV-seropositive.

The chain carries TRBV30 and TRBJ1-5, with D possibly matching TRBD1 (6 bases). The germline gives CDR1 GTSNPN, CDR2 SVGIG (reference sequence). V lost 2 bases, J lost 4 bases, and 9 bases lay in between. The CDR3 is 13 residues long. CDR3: CAWSTGPNQPQHF. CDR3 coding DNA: TGTGCCTGGAGTACAGGGCCAAATCAGCCCCAGCATTTT.

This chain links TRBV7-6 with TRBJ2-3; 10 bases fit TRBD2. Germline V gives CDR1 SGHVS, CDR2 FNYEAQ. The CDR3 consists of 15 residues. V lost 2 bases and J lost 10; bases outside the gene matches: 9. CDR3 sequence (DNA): TGTGCCAGCAGCTTATCGGAGCGGGAGGGGGTCGCGCAGTATTTT. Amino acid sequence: CASSLSEREGVAQYF.

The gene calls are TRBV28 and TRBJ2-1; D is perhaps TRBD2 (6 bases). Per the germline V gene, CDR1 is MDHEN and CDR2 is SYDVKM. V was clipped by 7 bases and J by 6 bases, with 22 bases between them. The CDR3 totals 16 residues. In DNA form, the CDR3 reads TGTGCCAGCACCAACGTCACGGGAGTGGCTCGCAATGAGCAGTTCTTC. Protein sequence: CASTNVTGVARNEQFF.

CDR3 region: CASSLVSQVETQYF. The CDR3 DNA reads as TGCGCCAGCAGCTTGGTTAGTCAGGTAGAGACCCAGTACTTC. The chain recombines TRBV5-1 with TRBJ2-5, with D unclear. The germline CDR1 and CDR2 sequences are SGHRS and YFSETQ. The ends were cut back, 0 bases at V and 4 bases at J, with 10 bases in the middle. This CDR3 is built from 14 residues. The entire variable domain, with the rest obtained from reference TRBV5-1 and TRBJ2-5, is as follows: KAGVTQTPRYLIKTRGQQVTLSCSPISGHRSVSWYQQTPGQGLQFLFEYFSETQRNKGNFPGRFSGRQFSNSRSEMNVSTLELGDSALYLCASSLVSQVETQYFGPGTRLLVL.

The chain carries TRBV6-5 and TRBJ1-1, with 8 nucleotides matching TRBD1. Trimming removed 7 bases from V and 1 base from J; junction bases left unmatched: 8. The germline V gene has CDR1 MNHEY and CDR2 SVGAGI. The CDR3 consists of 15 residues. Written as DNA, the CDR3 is TGTGCCAGCAAACAATCCGGGACAGGGAACACTGAAGCTTTCTTT. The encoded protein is CASKQSGTGNTEAFF.